Sequencing of this T cell receptor (beta chain) was carried out in a study of cytomegalovirus exposure and HLA in healthy donors. Worth noting for this clone: The antigen remains unidentified.

The CDR3 covers 14 residues. Germline V lookup: CDR1 GTSNPN, CDR2 SVGIG (reference sequence). V trimming: 0 bases; J trimming: 4 bases; junction bases outside the gene matches: 4. General study results and limits: A later examination showed that TCR association rates differed by HLA locus, with DRB1 most and HLA-C fewest.

The PCR made use of 60 Vbeta and 13 Jbeta primers. The data were produced by immunoSEQ multiplex PCR, yet TCRdb's version contains in-frame clones alone and is incomplete. The sample shows around 180,000 clones, 65% to 75% of them seen only once. Source material: PBMCs. The clonotype comes from a girl aged 10-17 years in good health and CMV-seronegative. This chain uses TRBV30 with TRBJ1-1; 8 nucleotides line up with TRBD1. DNA for the CDR3: TGTGCCTGGAGTGTGTGGACAGGGTCCACTGAAGCTTTCTTT. This sequence encodes CAWSVWTGSTEAFF. The full variable domain, in which reference TRBV30 and TRBJ1-1 provide the parts outside the CDR3, is SQTIHQWPATLVQPVGSPLSLECTVEGTSNPNLYWYRQAAGRGLQLLFYSVGIGQISSEVPQNLSASRPQDRQFILSSKKLLLSDSGFYLCAWSVWTGSTEAFFGQGTRLTVV.